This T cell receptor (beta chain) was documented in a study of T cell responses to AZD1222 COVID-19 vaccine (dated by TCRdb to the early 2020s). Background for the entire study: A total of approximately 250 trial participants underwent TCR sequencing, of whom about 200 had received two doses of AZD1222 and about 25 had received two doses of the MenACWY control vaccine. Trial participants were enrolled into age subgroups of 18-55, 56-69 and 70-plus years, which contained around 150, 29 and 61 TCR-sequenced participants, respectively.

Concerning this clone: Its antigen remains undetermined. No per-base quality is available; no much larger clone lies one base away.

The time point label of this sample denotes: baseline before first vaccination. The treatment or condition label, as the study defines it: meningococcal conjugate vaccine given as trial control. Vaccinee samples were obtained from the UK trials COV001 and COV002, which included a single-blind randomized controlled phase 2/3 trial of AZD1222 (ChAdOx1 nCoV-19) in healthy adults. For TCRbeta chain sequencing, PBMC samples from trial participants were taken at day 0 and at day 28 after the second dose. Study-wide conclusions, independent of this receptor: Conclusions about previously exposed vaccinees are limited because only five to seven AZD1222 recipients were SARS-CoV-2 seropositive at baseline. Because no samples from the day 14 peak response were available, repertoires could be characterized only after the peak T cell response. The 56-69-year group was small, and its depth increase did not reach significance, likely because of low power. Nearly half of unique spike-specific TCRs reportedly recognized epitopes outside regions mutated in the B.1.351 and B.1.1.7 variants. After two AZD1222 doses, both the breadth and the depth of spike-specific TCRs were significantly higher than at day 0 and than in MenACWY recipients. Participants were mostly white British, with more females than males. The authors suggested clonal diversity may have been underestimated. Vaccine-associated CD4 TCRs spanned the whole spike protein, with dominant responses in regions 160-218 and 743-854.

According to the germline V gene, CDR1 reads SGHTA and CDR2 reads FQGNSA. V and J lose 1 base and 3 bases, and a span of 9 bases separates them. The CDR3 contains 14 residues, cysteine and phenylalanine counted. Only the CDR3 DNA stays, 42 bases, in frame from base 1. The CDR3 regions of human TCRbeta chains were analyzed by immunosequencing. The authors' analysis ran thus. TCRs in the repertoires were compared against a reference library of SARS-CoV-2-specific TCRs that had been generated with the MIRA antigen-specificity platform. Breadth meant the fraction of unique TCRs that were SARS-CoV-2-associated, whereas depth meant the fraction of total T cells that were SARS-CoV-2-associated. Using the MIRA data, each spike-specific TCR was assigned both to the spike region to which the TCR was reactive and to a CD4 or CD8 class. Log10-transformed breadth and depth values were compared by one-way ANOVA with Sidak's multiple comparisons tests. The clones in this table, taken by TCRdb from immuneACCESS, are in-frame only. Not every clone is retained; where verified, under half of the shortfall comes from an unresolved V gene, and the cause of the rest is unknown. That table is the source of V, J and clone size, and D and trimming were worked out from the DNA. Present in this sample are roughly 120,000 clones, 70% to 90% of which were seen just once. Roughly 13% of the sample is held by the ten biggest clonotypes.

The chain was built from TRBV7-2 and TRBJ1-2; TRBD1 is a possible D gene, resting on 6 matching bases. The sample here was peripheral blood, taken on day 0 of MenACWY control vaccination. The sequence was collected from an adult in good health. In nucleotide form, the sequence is TGTGCCAGCAGCTTAGGGACAGAGTACTATGGCTACACCTTC. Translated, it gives CASSLGTEYYGYTF.